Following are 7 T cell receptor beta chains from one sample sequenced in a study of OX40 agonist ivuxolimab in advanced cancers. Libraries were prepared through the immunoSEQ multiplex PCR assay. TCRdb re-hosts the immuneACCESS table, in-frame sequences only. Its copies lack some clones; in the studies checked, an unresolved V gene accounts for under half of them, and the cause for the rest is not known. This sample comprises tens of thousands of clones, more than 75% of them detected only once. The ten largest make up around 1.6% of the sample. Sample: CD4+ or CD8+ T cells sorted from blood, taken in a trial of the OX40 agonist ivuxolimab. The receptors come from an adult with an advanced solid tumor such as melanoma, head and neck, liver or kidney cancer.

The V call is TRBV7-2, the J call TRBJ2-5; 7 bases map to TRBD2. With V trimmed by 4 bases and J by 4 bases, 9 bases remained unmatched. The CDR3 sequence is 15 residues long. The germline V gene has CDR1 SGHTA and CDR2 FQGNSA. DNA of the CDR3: TGTGCCAGCAGCTACTCACTAGCGATTAGAGAGACCCAGTACTTC. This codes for CASSYSLAIRETQYF.

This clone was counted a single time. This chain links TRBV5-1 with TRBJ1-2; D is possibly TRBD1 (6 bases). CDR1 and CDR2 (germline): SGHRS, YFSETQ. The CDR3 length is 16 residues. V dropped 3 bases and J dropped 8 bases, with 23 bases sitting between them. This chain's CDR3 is CASSWMAGDNVEGYTF. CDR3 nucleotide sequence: TGCGCCAGCAGCTGGATGGCAGGGGACAATGTAGAAGGCTACACCTTC.

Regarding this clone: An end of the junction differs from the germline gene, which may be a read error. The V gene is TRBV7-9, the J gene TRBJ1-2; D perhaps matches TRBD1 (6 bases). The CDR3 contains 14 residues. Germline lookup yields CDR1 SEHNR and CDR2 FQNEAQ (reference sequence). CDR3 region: CASSPAQGPLGKSF. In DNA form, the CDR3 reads TGTGCCAGCAGCCCAGCCCAGGGGCCCCTGGGGAAGTCCTTC.

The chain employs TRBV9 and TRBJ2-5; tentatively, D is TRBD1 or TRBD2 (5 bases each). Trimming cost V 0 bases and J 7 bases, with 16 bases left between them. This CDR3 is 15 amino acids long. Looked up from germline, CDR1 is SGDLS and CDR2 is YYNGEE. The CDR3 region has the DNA TGTGCCAGCAGCGTAGGGACTCCCGCTGGGGGGACCCAGTACTTC. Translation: CASSVGTPAGGTQYF.

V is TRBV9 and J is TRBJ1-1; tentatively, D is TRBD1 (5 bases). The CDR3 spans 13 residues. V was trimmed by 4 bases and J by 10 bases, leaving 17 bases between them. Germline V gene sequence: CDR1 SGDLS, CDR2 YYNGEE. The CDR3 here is CASSPSGGMGAFF. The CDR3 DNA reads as TGTGCCAGCAGCCCTAGTGGGGGGATGGGAGCTTTCTTT.

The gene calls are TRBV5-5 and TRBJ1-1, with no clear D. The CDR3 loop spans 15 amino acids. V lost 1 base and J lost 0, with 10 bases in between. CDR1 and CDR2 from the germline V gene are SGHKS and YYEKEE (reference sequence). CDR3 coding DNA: TGTGCCAGCAGCTTGCCTGGCGGCATGAACACTGAAGCTTTCTTT. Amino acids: CASSLPGGMNTEAFF.

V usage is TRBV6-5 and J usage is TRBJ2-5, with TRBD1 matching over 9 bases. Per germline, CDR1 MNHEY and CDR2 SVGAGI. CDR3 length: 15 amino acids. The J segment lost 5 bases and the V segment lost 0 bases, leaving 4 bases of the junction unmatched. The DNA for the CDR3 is TGTGCCAGCAGTTACTCAACAGGGGGCCGGGAGACCCAGTACTTC. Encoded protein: CASSYSTGGRETQYF.